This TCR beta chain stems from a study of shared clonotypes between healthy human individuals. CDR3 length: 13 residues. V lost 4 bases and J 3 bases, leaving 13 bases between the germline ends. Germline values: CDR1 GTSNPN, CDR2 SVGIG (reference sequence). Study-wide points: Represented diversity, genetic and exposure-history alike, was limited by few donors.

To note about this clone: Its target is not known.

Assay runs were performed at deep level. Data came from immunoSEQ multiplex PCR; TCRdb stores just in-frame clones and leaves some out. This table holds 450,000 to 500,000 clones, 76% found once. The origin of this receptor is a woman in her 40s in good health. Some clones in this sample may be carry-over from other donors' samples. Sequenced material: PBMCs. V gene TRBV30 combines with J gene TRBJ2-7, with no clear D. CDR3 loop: CAWTRRTHYEQYF. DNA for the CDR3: TGTGCCTGGACTCGGCGGACCCACTACGAGCAGTACTTC.